This T cell receptor (beta chain) was retrieved from a study of blood T cell repertoires in COVID-19. Study-wide context: The samples span acute and convalescent COVID-19 from the United States, Italy and Spain.

In the original workflow: It was from reference gene primer amplification that nucleated cell counts were estimated. Clones were read by immunoSEQ multiplex PCR, and TCRdb kept only the in-frame ones, dropping some. V, J and clone size are taken as reported in that table, and D and trimming were inferred from the DNA itself. The sample includes some 89,000 clones, approximately 80% of them seen just once. This CDR3 spans 13 amino acids. The sequencing sample was made of peripheral blood. The TCR was taken from a man aged 70 or older with acute or convalescent COVID-19. V is TRBV12-2 and J is TRBJ1-2; the table's D call of TRBD1 was not tested on the DNA. TRBV12-2 constitutes a pseudogene. The DNA of the CDR3 is TGTGCAAGTCGCCCCGACAGCCGACATGGCTACACCTTC. This codes for CASRPDSRHGYTF.